Below are 21 T cell receptor beta chains sequenced from a single sample in a study of early T cells in non-severe SARS-CoV-2 infection. TCRdb re-derived calls from the 5' RACE reads in MiXCR, one entry per CDR3 protein. This table holds around 61,000 distinct CDR3 sequences, less than 14% found once. Specimen: whole blood. Source of these receptors: an adult who was a healthcare worker with PCR-confirmed SARS-CoV-2 infection or an uninfected control (not recorded which).

At least ten counts were recorded for this clonotype. The V and J genes are TRBV10-3 and TRBJ2-7; either TRBD1 or TRBD2 may fit D (6 bases each). V was pared by 0 bases and J by 3 bases, with 12 bases between. Germline lookup yields CDR1 ENHRY and CDR2 SYGVKD. CDR3 length: 15 amino acids. CDR3 sequence (DNA): TGTGCCATCAGTGAGTCGGGGGGCCTGGGCTACGAGCAGTACTTC. It encodes CAISESGGLGYEQYF.

The chain joins TRBV12-5 to TRBJ2-1; D possibly matches TRBD1 or TRBD2 (5 bases each). The CDR3 length is 12 residues. V lost 7 bases and J lost 8, with 12 bases in between. From germline, CDR1 is LGHNT and CDR2 FRNRAP. The CDR3 loop reads CASEPRGYEQFF. Written as DNA, the CDR3 is TGTGCTAGTGAGCCCCGGGGCTATGAGCAGTTCTTC. The variable domain in full, completed from reference TRBV12-5 and TRBJ2-1, reads DARVTQTPRHKVTEMGQEVTMRCQPILGHNTVFWYRQTMMQGLELLAYFRNRAPLDDSGMPKDRFSAEMPDATLATLKIQPSEPRDSAVYFCASEPRGYEQFFGPGTRLTVL.

Turning to this clonotype: Possible read error: a much larger clone is one base away. The chain combines TRBV6-2 or TRBV6-3 with TRBJ2-4; D not certain. Germline CDR1 and CDR2: MNHEY and SVGEGT. This CDR3 has 16 amino acids. DNA for the CDR3: TGTGCCAGCCAAAACAAACTTGAGAGGACCAATAACATTCAGTACTTC. This codes for CASQNKLERTNNIQYF.

This clonotype was recorded at least ten times. This chain links TRBV7-9 with TRBJ1-2; weak D call: TRBD1 (5 bases). The germline V and J ends were trimmed by 4 bases and 12 bases, with 15 bases remaining between them. The germline CDR1 and CDR2 sequences are SEHNR and FQNEAQ (reference sequence). CDR3 size: 12 residues. CDR3 DNA sequence: TGTGCCAGCAGCTCCGGAACTATGGGGGACACCTTC. Its translation: CASSSGTMGDTF.

A few counts support this clonotype. The V and J genes are TRBV5-1 and TRBJ1-5, with TRBD1 identical over 8 bases. CDR1 and CDR2 (germline): SGHRS, YFSETQ. The CDR3 covers 14 residues. V trimming: 4 bases; J trimming: 4 bases; junction bases outside the gene matches: 4. The CDR3 bases are TGCGCCAGCAGCACGGGGACAGGTAATCAGCCCCAGCATTTT. This encodes CASSTGTGNQPQHF.

This clonotype has ten or more counts. V is TRBV30 and J is TRBJ1-1, with 7 bases matching TRBD1. The CDR3 runs to 12 residues. After removal of 2 bases from V and 11 bases from J, the junction contained 8 bases not matched to a gene. The germline V gene encodes CDR1 GTSNPN and CDR2 SVGIG (reference sequence). The CDR3 spells CAWSFDRARAFF. CDR3 DNA sequence: TGTGCCTGGAGTTTTGACAGGGCTCGGGCTTTCTTT. Complete variable domain (other parts from reference TRBV30 and TRBJ1-1): SQTIHQWPATLVQPVGSPLSLECTVEGTSNPNLYWYRQAAGRGLQLLFYSVGIGQISSEVPQNLSASRPQDRQFILSSKKLLLSDSGFYLCAWSFDRARAFFGQGTRLTVV.

The sample holds many counts of this clonotype. The chain combines TRBV5-4 with TRBJ1-4; D gene ambiguous. V lost 6 bases and J 0 bases, leaving 27 bases between the germline ends. This CDR3 spans 20 amino acids. Germline-derived CDR1 and CDR2 are SGHNT and YYREEE (reference sequence). The CDR3 loop reads CASTRKKGSGEVATNEKLFF. CDR3 bases: TGTGCCAGCACCCGAAAAAAGGGCTCCGGGGAGGTAGCAACTAATGAAAAACTGTTTTTT. Full variable domain (rest looked up from reference TRBV5-4 and TRBJ1-4): ETGVTQSPTHLIKTRGQQVTLRCSSQSGHNTVSWYQQALGQGPQFIFQYYREEENGRGNFPPRFSGLQFPNYSSELNVNALELDDSALYLCASTRKKGSGEVATNEKLFFGSGTQLSVL.

The J gene is TRBJ2-7, the V gene TRBV20-1, with D perhaps matching TRBD2 (6 bases). Looked up from germline, CDR1 is DFQATT and CDR2 is SNEGSKA (reference sequence). V lost 5 bases, J lost 5 bases, and 19 bases lay in between. The CDR3 spans 14 residues. CDR3 sequence reads: CSAPEEGSFHEQYF. DNA of the CDR3: TGCAGTGCTCCCGAGGAGGGGTCTTTCCACGAGCAGTACTTC.

V gene TRBV6-1 combines with J gene TRBJ2-7; 7 bases align to TRBD2. Germline V CDR1 and CDR2: MNHNS, SASEGT. V lost 4 bases to trimming and J lost 7 bases; unmatched junction nucleotides: 10. This CDR3 has 14 residues. The CDR3 DNA sequence: TGTGCCAGCAGTGCGGCCCTCCCCGGGGGGGAGCAGTACTTC. Translating it yields CASSAALPGGEQYF.

This clonotype was counted only a few times. The J gene is TRBJ2-2, the V gene TRBV14; TRBD1 aligns across 8 bases. The CDR3 runs to 15 residues. Germline assignment: CDR1 SGHDN and CDR2 FVKESK. The V gene end was trimmed by 9 bases and the J gene end by 7 bases; junction bases not matched to a gene: 13. The CDR3 bases are TGTGCCAGTGGATCGGGACAGGTCATCTACGGGGAGCTGTTTTTT. It is translated as CASGSGQVIYGELFF.

This clonotype turned up a few times. This chain joins TRBV12-3 or TRBV12-4 and TRBJ1-1; TRBD1 is a possible D gene (5 bases). V was clipped by 6 bases and J by 11 bases, with 13 bases between them. This CDR3 has 11 amino acids. CDR3 loop: CASRGPKEAFF. CDR3 bases: TGTGCCAGCAGGGGACCTAAGGAGGCTTTCTTT.

This clonotype was detected many times. The chain recombines TRBV2 with TRBJ2-1, with TRBD2 identical over 9 bases. Per the germline V gene, CDR1 is SNHLY and CDR2 is FYNNEI. V trimming: 3 bases; J trimming: 6 bases; junction bases outside the gene matches: 6. The length of the CDR3 is 15 residues. The CDR3 reads CASSEGGTSFNEQFF. DNA of the CDR3: TGTGCCAGCAGTGAGGGTGGGACTAGCTTCAATGAGCAGTTCTTC.

This clonotype was found a few times. V and J are TRBV5-4 and TRBJ2-6; D gene unclear. The V gene lost 1 base and the J gene lost 0 bases, with 5 bases spanning the gap. The CDR3 sequence is 15 residues long. From germline, CDR1 is SGHNT and CDR2 YYREEE (reference sequence). The CDR3 DNA is TGTGCCAGCAGCTTGAGGCGCTCTGGGGCCAACGTCCTGACTTTC. Protein sequence: CASSLRRSGANVLTF.

This clonotype occurred many times. The chain links TRBV28 to TRBJ1-2; 8 nucleotides match TRBD1. CDR1 and CDR2 (germline): MDHEN, SYDVKM. The CDR3 length is 14 residues. J lost 4 bases, V lost 6 bases, and 7 bases had no gene match. CDR3 region: CASRIGTGFYGYTF. In DNA form, the CDR3 reads TGTGCCAGCAGAATCGGGACAGGCTTCTATGGCTACACCTTC.

This clonotype showed up many times. One end of the junction does not line up with germline, which may come from a read error. This chain connects TRBV9 to TRBJ2-3; D is unclear. Germline CDR1 reads SGDLS; CDR2 reads YYNGEE. The CDR3 is 12 residues long. DNA of the CDR3: TGCGCCAGCTCGGTTAGCACAGATACGCAGTATTTT. This codes for CASSVSTDTQYF.

This clonotype was recorded at least ten times. The chain uses TRBV7-9 and TRBJ2-7, with a tentative D call TRBD2 (5 bases). The CDR3 is made up of 13 amino acids. V was clipped by 5 bases and J by 4 bases, with 12 bases between them. Germline CDR1 is SEHNR and CDR2 is FQNEAQ (reference sequence). The CDR3 loop is CASSHPRGYEQYF. The CDR3 coding sequence is TGTGCCAGCAGCCACCCACGGGGTTACGAGCAGTACTTC.

CDR3 nucleotide sequence: TGTGCCATCGGGAACACAGATACGCAGTATTTT. Its protein is CAIGNTDTQYF. This rearrangement joins TRBV10-3 to TRBJ2-3; no definite D call. The V gene's germline CDR1 is ENHRY and CDR2 SYGVKD. The CDR3 loop spans 11 amino acids. The ends were cut back, 8 bases at V and 2 bases at J, with 5 bases in the middle.

The chain uses TRBV20-1 and TRBJ2-5, with 10 bases fitting TRBD1. The CDR3 length is 14 residues. Looked up from germline, CDR1 is DFQATT and CDR2 is SNEGSKA (reference sequence). Trimming at V came to 1 base and at J to 4 bases, leaving 3 bases not matched to a gene. CDR3 DNA: TGCAGTGCTAGAGGGGACAGGGGAAGAGAGACCCAGTACTTC. Residues: CSARGDRGRETQYF.

This clonotype was counted ten times or more. The J gene is TRBJ2-5, the V gene TRBV5-1; 10 bases agree with TRBD1. Trimming cost V 0 bases and J 6 bases; bases outside gene matches: 8. The CDR3 is 16 amino acids. The V gene's germline CDR1 is SGHRS and CDR2 YFSETQ. The DNA for the CDR3 is TGCGCCAGCAGCTTGGCCGGGACAGGGGAAATGAAGACCCAGTACTTC. This gives the protein CASSLAGTGEMKTQYF.

This clonotype occurred many times. J is TRBJ2-5 and V is TRBV19; no definite D call. CDR3 length: 13 residues. V lost 10 bases and J lost 0, with 12 bases in between. From germline, CDR1 is LNHDA and CDR2 SQIVND (reference sequence). CDR3 in amino acids: CATGRIDQETQYF. The CDR3 DNA follows: TGTGCCACCGGACGGATCGACCAAGAGACCCAGTACTTC. The whole variable domain, remainder taken from reference TRBV19 and TRBJ2-5, is DGGITQSPKYLFRKEGQNVTLSCEQNLNHDAMYWYRQDPGQGLRLIYYSQIVNDFQKGDIAEGYSVSREKKESFPLTVTSAQKNPTAFYLCATGRIDQETQYFGPGTRLLVL.

This clonotype was detected ten times or more. V is TRBV29-1 and J is TRBJ2-3; 10 bases map to TRBD1. The J segment lost 0 bases and the V segment lost 4 bases, leaving 1 base of the junction unmatched. Germline V gene data show CDR1 as SQVTM and CDR2 as ANQGSEA. The CDR3 runs to 14 residues. As DNA, the CDR3 is TGCAGCGTTGGGGACAGGGGTAGCACAGATACGCAGTATTTT. It encodes CSVGDRGSTDTQYF.